The entry below describes one T cell receptor (beta chain). This clone has a handful of counts. Its antigen is currently not known. The sample holds no much larger clone one base away, and base qualities are not on file. Library preparation used the immunoSEQ multiplex PCR assay. For the multiplex PCR, a mixture combining 60 forward primers for TCR Vbeta segments and 13 reverse primers for TCR Jbeta segments was used. The CDR3 region of rearranged TCR beta genes was amplified from genomic DNA by a multiplex PCR assay. The Illumina HiSeq System was used to sequence the amplified TCR beta libraries as 87-base-pair reads. On the authors' methods: Across the roughly 640 repertoires, a later analysis counted around 80 million unique TCR beta chains, roughly 11 million of which were shared by at least two donors. Raw reads were error-corrected and collapsed into unique sequences with a nearest-neighbor algorithm that merged closely related sequences to remove PCR and sequencing errors. Alignment of CDR3 sequences to IMGT reference sequences was used to assign V, D and J gene segments. For a sequence to be retained, a match of at least six nucleotides was required to both a V gene segment and a J gene segment. Rearrangements were called productive when the CDR3 lacked stop codons and stayed in frame with V and J; all others were non-productive. Following IMGT convention, CDR3 was defined as the stretch from the second conserved V-encoded cysteine up to the conserved J-encoded phenylalanine. The earlier analysis of some 540 of the donors excluded any sequence lacking an unambiguous match to a single V gene segment. In an earlier analysis of several hundred of the donors, V segments were called functional above 56.7% productive rearrangements and were called segregating when the between-donor standard deviation exceeded 5%. To diagnose cytomegalovirus status from the catalog of TCR beta chain sequences, a statistical classification framework was built. In a later analysis, V and J genes were assigned by comparing TCR nucleotide sequences against IMGT/GENE-DB human TR gene sequences. Using the TCRdist pipeline, a later analysis assigned CDR3 sequences along with most-parsimonious VDJ recombination scenarios. In a later analysis, each TCR beta chain was defined by its CDR3 amino acid sequence together with its V-gene family, and reads lacking a unique V-gene family were excluded. As a way to deal with suspected cross-contamination and a sequencing artifact, a later analysis dropped 450 to 600 nucleotide sequences that were highly shared and had low generation probability. In a later analysis, a clonal expansion index was calculated for each public chain from normalized within-repertoire ranks of inferred template counts. Generation probabilities in a later analysis came from a VDJ recombination model fitted to out-of-frame rearrangements, and those results were checked against IGoR. In a later analysis, TCR-TCR, TCR-HLA and TCR-CMV co-occurrence was scored with hypergeometric tests, and a repertoire-size bias correction was applied to TCR pairs. A later analysis estimated false discovery rates by permuting HLA or CMV assignments 20 times. In a later analysis, co-occurring TCRs were grouped using DBSCAN, with TCRdist sequence similarity added in when clustering inside HLA-allele-positive subsets. Repertoires with fewer than 30,000 or more than 120,000 public chains were left out of co-occurrence clustering, as were about 5 repertoires with anomalous nucleotide sharing. TCRdb stores this immuneACCESS table with in-frame sequences only. Part of the clones is absent; in the studies checked, under half of the shortfall reflects unresolved V genes, and no reason is known for the rest. The DNA gave D and trimming, while V, J and clone size come from that table. Across this sample there are about 140,000 clones, with around four fifths seen only once. The ten biggest clones cover 2.5% to 3% of the sample.

This entry comes from a study of cytomegalovirus exposure and HLA in healthy donors (dated by TCRdb to the late 2010s). Concerning the study at large: An earlier analysis of roughly 570 of the donors reported approximately 260 Gb of sequence data and 95 million to 120 million unique TCR beta sequences obtained from about 179 million T cells. To decide whether each TCR beta V gene segment behaved as functional or pseudogenic, an earlier analysis of approximately 620 of the donors relied on high-throughput TCR beta sequencing. Among some 400 genotyped donors of the cohort, an average of about 240,000 unique TCR beta nucleotide sequences was sequenced per donor, of which 15% to 20% were non-productive. Rather than using new phenotypic data, the later analysis identified candidate immune exposures from TCR beta sequences and from how often those sequences occurred across donors. The study aimed to test whether cataloging public T cell receptors could reveal signatures of past pathogen exposure. The genetic ancestry cluster associated with self-reported Caucasian donors included around four fifths of the roughly 400 genotyped donors. HLA typing included class I and class II loci at four-digit resolution. Genome-wide SNP genotypes for about 55% of the roughly 670 donors were used in a later genetic analysis, which treated that subset as a discovery cohort. Besides the first cohort of more than 650 subjects, a separate validation cohort made up of 120 different subjects was used. An early release covering more than 500 HLA-typed donors comprised approximately 290 gigabases of sequencing data and around 80 million unique TCR sequences. In a later analysis, previously published TCR beta repertoires from about 670 donors were re-analyzed and high-resolution HLA genotyping was added so that TCR occurrence patterns could be studied. High-throughput TCR immunosequencing, statistical association of individual TCRs with disease status, and machine learning were combined to predict cytomegalovirus infection status. Every repertoire in the discovery cohort had been generated on one and the same sequencing platform. Typing coverage differed by locus: A, B, C, DRB1 and DQB1 were typed in about 629-640 donors, DQA1 in approximately 520, DPA1 in some 600, and DPB1 in approximately 450. Donor age, sex, ethnicity and CMV serostatus were compiled together with the repertoire data. The study profiled the T cell repertoires of more than 500 subjects by immunosequencing and related them to cytomegalovirus serostatus. Because of strong linkage in the cohort, a few DR-DQ haplotypes were treated as single units for association and clustering.

The cohort was made up of 650 to 700 healthy bone marrow donors. All cohort members were sampled while nominally healthy, although unrecorded immune exposures were likely present. The donor tested CMV seronegative, placing the donor among the 352 seronegative members of the cohort. Each donor provided a peripheral blood sample, and peripheral blood mononuclear cells were used for TCR beta sequencing. The Qiagen DNeasy Blood Extraction Kit was used to extract genomic DNA from the blood cell samples. What the study reported, not specific to this receptor: According to a later analysis, most CMV-associated TCR beta chains appeared to be HLA-restricted, and the HLA associations seemed to be driven largely by CMV exposure. According to a later analysis, TCR association rates differed among HLA loci, with DRB1 alleles showing the most associated TCRs and HLA-C alleles showing the fewest. Several of the top co-occurrence clusters appeared to be linked to parvovirus B19, influenza, CMV and Epstein-Barr virus, according to a later analysis. Around 16 rarely observed V segments, including chromosome 9 orphons, were excluded from the earlier analysis of some 590 of the donors because counts were too low. Only TCR beta chains were sequenced in this cohort, and the absence of alpha or paired-chain data limited detectable features. An association between a missense DCLRE1C variant and V-gene and J-gene trimming of TCR beta chains was found in a later genetic analysis and replicated in an independent cohort. Because some donors lacked HLA typing at each locus, the association tests relied only on the typed subset. For the cohort, immune exposure information was limited to CMV serostatus. Compared with the approximately 600-donor mean, donors in an Asian-associated ancestry cluster had fewer N-insertions in productive TCRs, according to a later genetic analysis. Some IMGT-functional V segments, including TRBV6-2 and TRBV6-3, could not be distinguished by the 87-base-pair reads and were therefore excluded. The sequencing pipeline was judged likely to have produced a cluster of highly shared sequence variants as a technical artifact. The authors suggested that the approach could potentially be generalized to other disease states and immunological phenotypes. In both the original and validation cohorts, the classifier was reported to diagnose cytomegalovirus status with high specificity and sensitivity. In vitro tests confirmed that a few of the cytomegalovirus-associated TCR beta chains recognize cytomegalovirus antigens. Compared with equally common non-associated chains, HLA-associated TCR beta chains in a later analysis were more clonally expanded and had lower generation probabilities. Roughly uniform sequencing depth across donors was assumed in presence/absence analyses, although this assumption may not hold. Specific HLA alleles were associated with 15,000 to 20,000 TCR beta sequences at a false discovery rate of 0.05 in a later analysis. Broadly in line with IMGT annotations, most TCR beta V segments showed up in productive rearrangements about 87% or about 30% of the time in an earlier analysis of several hundred of the donors. A further reported finding was that TCR beta sequences accurately predicted the HLA-A and HLA-B alleles for most subjects in the first cohort. Across donors, most TCR sequences were observed very rarely, whereas some public TCRs were present in many individuals. Correlated functional status among segregating V segments might reflect linkage disequilibrium, but an unknown experimental factor could not be ruled out. The study listed approximately 150 TCR beta chains as associated with cytomegalovirus. Strong co-occurrence of HLA alleles, especially DR and DQ, made assigning TCR associations to individual alleles difficult.

V is trimmed back by 0 bases and J by 4 bases, and the junction contains 9 bases that no gene match accounts for. Per the germline V gene, MGHRA is the CDR1 and YSYEKL is the CDR2. The CDR3, from cysteine to phenylalanine, totals 17 residues. Here the CDR3 DNA is all that survives: 51 bases in frame from base 1. Rearrangement joined TRBV4-1 to TRBJ1-5; 7 central nucleotides agree with TRBD1. The sequenced sample was PBMCs. This TCR came from a female donor in good health and CMV-seronegative. The CDR3 is CASSQDSATGINQPQHF. The DNA is TGCGCCAGCAGCCAAGATAGTGCGACAGGGATAAATCAGCCCCAGCATTTT.